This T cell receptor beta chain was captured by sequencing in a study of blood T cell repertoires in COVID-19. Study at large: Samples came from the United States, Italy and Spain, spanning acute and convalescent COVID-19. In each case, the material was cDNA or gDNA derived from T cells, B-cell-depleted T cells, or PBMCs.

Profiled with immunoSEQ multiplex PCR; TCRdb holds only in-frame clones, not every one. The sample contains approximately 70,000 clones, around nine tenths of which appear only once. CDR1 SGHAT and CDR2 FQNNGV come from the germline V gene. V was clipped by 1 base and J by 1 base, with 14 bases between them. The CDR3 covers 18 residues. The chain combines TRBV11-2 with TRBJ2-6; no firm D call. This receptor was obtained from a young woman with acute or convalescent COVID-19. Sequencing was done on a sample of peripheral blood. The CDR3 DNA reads TGTGCCAGCAGCTTAGCCGATGGGCTGGCTTCTGGGGCCAACGTCCTGACTTTC. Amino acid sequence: CASSLADGLASGANVLTF.